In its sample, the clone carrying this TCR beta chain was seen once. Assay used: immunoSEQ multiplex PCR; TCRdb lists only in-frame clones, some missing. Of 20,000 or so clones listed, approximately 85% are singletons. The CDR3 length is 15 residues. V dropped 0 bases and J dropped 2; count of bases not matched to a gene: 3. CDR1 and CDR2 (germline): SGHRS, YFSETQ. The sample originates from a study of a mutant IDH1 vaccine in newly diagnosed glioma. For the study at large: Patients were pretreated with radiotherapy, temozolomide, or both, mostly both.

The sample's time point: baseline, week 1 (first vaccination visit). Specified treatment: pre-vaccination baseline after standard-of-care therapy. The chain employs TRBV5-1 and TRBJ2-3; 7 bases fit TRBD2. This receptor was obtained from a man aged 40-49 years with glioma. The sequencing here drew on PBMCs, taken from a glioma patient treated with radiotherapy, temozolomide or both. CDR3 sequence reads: CASSLAAGDTDTQYF. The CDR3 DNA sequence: TGCGCCAGCAGCTTGGCGGCGGGAGACACAGATACGCAGTATTTT.